This T cell receptor (beta chain) comes out of a study of T cell changes during pregnancy in multiple sclerosis. CDR1 is MNHNS, CDR2 SASEGT, per germline. Trimming removed 6 bases from V and 2 bases from J, with 10 bases in between. The CDR3 has 14 amino acids. The count of this clone is one. The data were produced by immunoSEQ multiplex PCR, yet TCRdb's version contains in-frame clones alone and is incomplete. The sample includes around 69,000 clones, roughly 92% of them seen just once. The chain recombines TRBV6-1 with TRBJ2-2; a weak D match, TRBD2 (6 bases). This TCR derives from a female donor in good health, enrolled as a control in a pregnancy study. The sample in question was peripheral blood, obtained in the second trimester of pregnancy. This CDR3 reads CASRPGRNTGELFF. CDR3 DNA: TGTGCCAGCAGGCCCGGGAGAAACACCGGGGAGCTGTTTTTT.